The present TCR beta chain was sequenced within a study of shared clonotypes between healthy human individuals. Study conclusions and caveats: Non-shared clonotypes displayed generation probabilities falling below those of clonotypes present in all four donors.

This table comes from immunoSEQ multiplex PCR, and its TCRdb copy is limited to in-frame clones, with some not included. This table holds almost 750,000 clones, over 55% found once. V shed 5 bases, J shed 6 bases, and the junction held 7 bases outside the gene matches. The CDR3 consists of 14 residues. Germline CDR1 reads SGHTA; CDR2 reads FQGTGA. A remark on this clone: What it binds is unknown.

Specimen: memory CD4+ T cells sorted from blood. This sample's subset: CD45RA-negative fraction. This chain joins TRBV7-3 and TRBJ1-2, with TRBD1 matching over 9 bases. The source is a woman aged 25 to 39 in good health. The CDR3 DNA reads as TGTGCCAGCAGCCCCGGGGACAGGGACCATGGCTACACCTTC. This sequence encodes CASSPGDRDHGYTF.